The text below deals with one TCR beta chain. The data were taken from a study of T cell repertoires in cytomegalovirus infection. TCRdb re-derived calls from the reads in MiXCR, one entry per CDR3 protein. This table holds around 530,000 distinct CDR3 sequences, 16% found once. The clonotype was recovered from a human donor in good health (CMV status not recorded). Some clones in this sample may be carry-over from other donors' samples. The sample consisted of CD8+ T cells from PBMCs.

This chain's CDR3 is CASSQGQGDKTF. Here the CDR3 DNA reads TGCGCCAGCAGCCAAGGGCAGGGTGATAAAACCTTC. The chain recombines TRBV4-1 with TRBJ1-2; weak D call: TRBD1 (5 bases). This CDR3 is 12 amino acids long. CDR1 is MGHRA and CDR2 is YSYEKL in the germline V gene. Trimming took 1 base from V and 14 from J, leaving 14 bases between them.